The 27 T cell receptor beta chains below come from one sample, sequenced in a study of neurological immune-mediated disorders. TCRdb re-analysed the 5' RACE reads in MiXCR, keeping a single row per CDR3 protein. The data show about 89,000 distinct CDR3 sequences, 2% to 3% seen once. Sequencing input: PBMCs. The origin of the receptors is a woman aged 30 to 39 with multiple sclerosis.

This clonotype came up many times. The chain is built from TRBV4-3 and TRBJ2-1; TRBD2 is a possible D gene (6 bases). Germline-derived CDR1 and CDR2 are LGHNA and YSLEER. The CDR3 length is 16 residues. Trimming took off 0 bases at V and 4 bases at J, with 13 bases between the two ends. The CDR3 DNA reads TGCGCCAGCAGCCAAGATCCGGGTAGCGGTTACAATGAGCAGTTCTTC. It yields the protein CASSQDPGSGYNEQFF.

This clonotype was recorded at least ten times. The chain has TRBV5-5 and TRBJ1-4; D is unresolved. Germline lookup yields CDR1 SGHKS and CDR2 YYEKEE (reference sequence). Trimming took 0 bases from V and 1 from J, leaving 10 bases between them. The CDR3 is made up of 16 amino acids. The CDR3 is CASSLGGLGTNEKLFF. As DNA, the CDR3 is TGTGCCAGCAGCTTGGGAGGGCTCGGAACTAATGAAAAACTGTTTTTT.

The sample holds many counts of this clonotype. The CDR3 protein is CSVVPDRALEETQYF. CDR3 in DNA: TGCAGCGTTGTCCCGGACAGGGCGCTGGAAGAGACCCAGTACTTC. The chain has TRBV29-1 and TRBJ2-5; 8 bases match TRBD1. Germline lookup yields CDR1 SQVTM and CDR2 ANQGSEA. After removal of 4 bases from V and 3 bases from J, the junction contained 10 bases not matched to a gene. The CDR3 consists of 15 residues.

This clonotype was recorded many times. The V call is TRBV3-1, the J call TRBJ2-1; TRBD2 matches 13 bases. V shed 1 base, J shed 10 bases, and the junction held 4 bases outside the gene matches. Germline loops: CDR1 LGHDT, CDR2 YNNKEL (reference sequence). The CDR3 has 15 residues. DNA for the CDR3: TGTGCCAGCAGCCAAGGGTCGGGACTAGCGGGAGAGCAGTTCTTC. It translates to CASSQGSGLAGEQFF.

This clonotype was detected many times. CDR3 protein: CASSPTGGRVEQYF. CDR3 nucleotide sequence: TGTGCCAGCAGCCCGACAGGGGGAAGGGTGGAGCAGTACTTC. The chain carries TRBV12-3 or TRBV12-4 and TRBJ2-7; 9 nucleotides align to TRBD1. This CDR3 comprises 14 residues. With 6 bases clipped from V and 7 bases from J, the junction kept 10 bases outside the gene matches.

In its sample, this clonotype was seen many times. CDR3 nucleotides: TGCAGTGCCTACCCGCCAGACAGGGAATACGAGCAGTACTTC. It specifies CSAYPPDREYEQYF. The rearrangement uses TRBV20-1 and TRBJ2-7; 7 nucleotides line up with TRBD1. The J segment lost 4 bases and the V segment lost 6 bases, leaving 12 bases of the junction unmatched. CDR1 and CDR2 from the germline V gene are DFQATT and SNEGSKA (reference sequence). This CDR3 spans 14 amino acids.

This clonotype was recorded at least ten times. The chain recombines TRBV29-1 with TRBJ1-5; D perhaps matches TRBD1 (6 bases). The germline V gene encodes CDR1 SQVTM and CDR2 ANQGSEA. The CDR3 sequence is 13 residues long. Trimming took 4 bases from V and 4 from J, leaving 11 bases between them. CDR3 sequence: CSVGGTRNQPQHF. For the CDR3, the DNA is TGCAGCGTTGGTGGGACACGGAATCAGCCCCAGCATTTT.

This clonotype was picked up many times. CDR3 loop: CASRPRQGEETQYF. The CDR3 DNA follows: TGTGCCAGCAGACCTAGACAGGGGGAAGAGACCCAGTACTTC. The V and J genes are TRBV12-3 or TRBV12-4 and TRBJ2-5; 9 bases agree with TRBD1. V lost 6 bases to trimming and J lost 3 bases; unmatched junction nucleotides: 5. This CDR3 region has 14 residues.

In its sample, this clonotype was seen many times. CDR3 sequence reads: CASSPGQVDGYTF. The CDR3 DNA follows: TGTGCCAGCAGTCCCGGACAGGTCGACGGCTACACCTTC. V and J are TRBV6-6 and TRBJ1-2, with 7 bases aligning to TRBD1. Germline V gene lookup returns CDR1 MNHNY and CDR2 SVGAGI (reference sequence). The CDR3 is 13 amino acids. Trimming removed 5 bases from V and 8 bases from J; junction bases left unmatched: 8.

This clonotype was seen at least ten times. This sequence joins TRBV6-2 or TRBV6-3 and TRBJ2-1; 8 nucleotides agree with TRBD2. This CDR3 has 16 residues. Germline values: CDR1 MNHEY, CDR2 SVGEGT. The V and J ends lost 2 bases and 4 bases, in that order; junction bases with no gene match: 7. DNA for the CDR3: TGTGCCAGCAGTTACGATCCGACTAGCGTTTACAATGAGCAGTTCTTC. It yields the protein CASSYDPTSVYNEQFF.

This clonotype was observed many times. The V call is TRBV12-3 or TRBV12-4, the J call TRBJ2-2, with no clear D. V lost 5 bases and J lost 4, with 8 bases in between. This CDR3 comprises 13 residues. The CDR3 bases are TGTGCCAGCAGTATAGGGTCCACCGGGGAGCTGTTTTTT. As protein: CASSIGSTGELFF.

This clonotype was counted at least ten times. The chain's CDR3 is CSASAYEQYF. The CDR3 DNA follows: TGCAGTGCTAGTGCTTACGAGCAGTACTTC. The rearrangement joins TRBV20-1 to TRBJ2-7; D uncertain. The V gene's germline CDR1 is DFQATT and CDR2 SNEGSKA (reference sequence). The CDR3 is made up of 10 amino acids. The ends were cut back, 3 bases at V and 4 bases at J, with 4 bases in the middle.

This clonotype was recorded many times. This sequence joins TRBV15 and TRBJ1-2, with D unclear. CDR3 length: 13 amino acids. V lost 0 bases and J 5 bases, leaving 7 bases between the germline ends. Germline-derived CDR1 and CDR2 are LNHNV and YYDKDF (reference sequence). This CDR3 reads CATSRDRGYGYTF. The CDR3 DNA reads TGTGCCACCAGCAGAGATCGGGGTTATGGCTACACCTTC.

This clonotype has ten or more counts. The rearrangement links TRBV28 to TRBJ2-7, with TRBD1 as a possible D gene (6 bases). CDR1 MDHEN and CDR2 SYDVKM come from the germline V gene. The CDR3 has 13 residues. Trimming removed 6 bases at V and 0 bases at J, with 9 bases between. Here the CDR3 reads CASRRRGSYEQYF. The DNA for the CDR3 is TGTGCCAGCAGACGCAGGGGCTCCTACGAGCAGTACTTC.

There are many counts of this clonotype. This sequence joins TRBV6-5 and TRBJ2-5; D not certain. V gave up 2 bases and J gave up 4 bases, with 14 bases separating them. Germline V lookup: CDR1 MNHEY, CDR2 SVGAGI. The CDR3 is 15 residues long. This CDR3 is CASSYGSINRETQYF. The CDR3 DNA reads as TGTGCCAGCAGTTACGGTAGTATTAATCGAGAGACCCAGTACTTC.

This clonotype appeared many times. The CDR3 nucleotides read TGCAGTGCTAGACCCGGGACAGGGAGCAATCAGCCCCAGCATTTT. Translated: CSARPGTGSNQPQHF. This rearrangement joins TRBV20-1 to TRBJ1-5; 9 bases are a match to TRBD1. V trimming: 2 bases; J trimming: 1 base; junction bases outside the gene matches: 3. The CDR3 length is 15 residues. CDR1 and CDR2 (germline): DFQATT, SNEGSKA (reference sequence).

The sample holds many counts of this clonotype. This chain's CDR3 is CASSPTGREKTDTQYF. The CDR3 DNA reads TGCGCCAGCAGCCCCACGGGGCGGGAGAAAACAGATACGCAGTATTTT. V is TRBV5-1 and J is TRBJ2-3; 7 bases map to TRBD2. This CDR3 comprises 16 residues. Germline values: CDR1 SGHRS, CDR2 YFSETQ. With V trimmed by 4 bases and J by 3 bases, 11 bases remained unmatched.

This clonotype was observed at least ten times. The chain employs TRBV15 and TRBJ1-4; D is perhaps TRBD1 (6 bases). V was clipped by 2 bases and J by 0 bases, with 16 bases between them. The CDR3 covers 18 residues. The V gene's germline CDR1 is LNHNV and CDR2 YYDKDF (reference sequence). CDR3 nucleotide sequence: TGTGCCACCAGCAGATCAGGGACATGGATGTCAACTAATGAAAAACTGTTTTTT. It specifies CATSRSGTWMSTNEKLFF.

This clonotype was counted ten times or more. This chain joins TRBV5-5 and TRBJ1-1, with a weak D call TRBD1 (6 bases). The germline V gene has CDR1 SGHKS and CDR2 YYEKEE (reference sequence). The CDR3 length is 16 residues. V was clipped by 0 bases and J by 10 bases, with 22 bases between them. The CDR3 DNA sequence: TGTGCCAGCAGCTTGGACCACGGTGTTTTACAGGGTCGAGCTTTCTTT. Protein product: CASSLDHGVLQGRAFF.

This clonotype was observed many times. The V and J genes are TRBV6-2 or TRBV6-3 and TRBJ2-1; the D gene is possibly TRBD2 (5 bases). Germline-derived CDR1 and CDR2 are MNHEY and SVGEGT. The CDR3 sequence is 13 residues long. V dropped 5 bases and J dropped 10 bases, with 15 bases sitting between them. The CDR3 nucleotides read TGTGCCAGCAGTCCCAGACGGAGCGGAGAGCAGTTCTTC. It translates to CASSPRRSGEQFF.

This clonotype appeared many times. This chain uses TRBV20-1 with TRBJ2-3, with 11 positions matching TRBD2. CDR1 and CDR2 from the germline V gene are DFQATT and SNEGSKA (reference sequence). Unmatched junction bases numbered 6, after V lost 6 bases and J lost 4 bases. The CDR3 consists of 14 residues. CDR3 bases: TGCAGTGCCGAACTAGCGGGAGTCCCAGATACGCAGTATTTT. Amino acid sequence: CSAELAGVPDTQYF.

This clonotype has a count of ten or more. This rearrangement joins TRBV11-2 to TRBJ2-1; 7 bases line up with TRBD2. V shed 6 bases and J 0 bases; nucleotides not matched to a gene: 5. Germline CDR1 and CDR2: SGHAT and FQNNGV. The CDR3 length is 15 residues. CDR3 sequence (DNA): TGTGCCAGCAGTTCTAGCGGAAGCTCCTACAATGAGCAGTTCTTC. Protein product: CASSSSGSSYNEQFF.

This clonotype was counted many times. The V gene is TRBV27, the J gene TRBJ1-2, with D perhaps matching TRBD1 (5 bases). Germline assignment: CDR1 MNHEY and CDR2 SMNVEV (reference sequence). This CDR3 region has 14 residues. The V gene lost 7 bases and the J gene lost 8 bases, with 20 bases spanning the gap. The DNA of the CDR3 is TGTGCCAGCAACTCACGGCGACAGCGCTCGGGCTACACCTTC. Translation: CASNSRRQRSGYTF.

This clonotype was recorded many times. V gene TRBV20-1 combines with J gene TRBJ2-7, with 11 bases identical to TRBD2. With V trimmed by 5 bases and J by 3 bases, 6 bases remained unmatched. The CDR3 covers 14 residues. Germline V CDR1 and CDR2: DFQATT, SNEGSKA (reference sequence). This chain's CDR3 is CSASSGRPFYEQYF. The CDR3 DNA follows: TGCAGTGCTTCTAGCGGGAGGCCCTTCTACGAGCAGTACTTC.

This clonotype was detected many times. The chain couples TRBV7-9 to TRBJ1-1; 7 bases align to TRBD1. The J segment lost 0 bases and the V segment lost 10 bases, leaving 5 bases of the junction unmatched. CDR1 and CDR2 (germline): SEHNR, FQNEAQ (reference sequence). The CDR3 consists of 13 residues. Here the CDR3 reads CATGTEMNTEAFF. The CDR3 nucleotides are TGTGCCACCGGGACAGAGATGAACACTGAAGCTTTCTTT.

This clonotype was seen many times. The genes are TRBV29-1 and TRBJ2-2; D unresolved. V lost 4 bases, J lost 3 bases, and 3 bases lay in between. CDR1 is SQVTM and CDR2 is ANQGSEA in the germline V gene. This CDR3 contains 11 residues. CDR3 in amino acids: CSVAYTGELFF. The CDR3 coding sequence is TGCAGCGTTGCCTACACCGGGGAGCTGTTTTTT.

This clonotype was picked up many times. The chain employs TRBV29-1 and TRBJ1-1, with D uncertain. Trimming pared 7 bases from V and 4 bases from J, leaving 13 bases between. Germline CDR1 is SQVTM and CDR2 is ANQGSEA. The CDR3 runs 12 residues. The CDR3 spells CSDRPWGTEAFF. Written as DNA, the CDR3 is TGCAGCGATCGGCCCTGGGGCACTGAAGCTTTCTTT.